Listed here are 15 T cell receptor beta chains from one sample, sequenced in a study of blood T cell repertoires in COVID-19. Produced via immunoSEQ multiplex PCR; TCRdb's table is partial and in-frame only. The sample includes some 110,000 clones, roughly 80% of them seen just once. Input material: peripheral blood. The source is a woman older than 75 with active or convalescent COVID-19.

The CDR3 DNA reads TGTGCCTGGACAGGGGAAATGAGAGGGGCCAACGTCCTGACTTTC. It specifies CAWTGEMRGANVLTF. The V call is TRBV30, the J call TRBJ2-6; D might be TRBD1 (6 bases). CDR1 and CDR2 (germline): GTSNPN, SVGIG (reference sequence). V was pared by 4 bases and J by 4 bases, with 14 bases between. The CDR3 length is 15 residues.

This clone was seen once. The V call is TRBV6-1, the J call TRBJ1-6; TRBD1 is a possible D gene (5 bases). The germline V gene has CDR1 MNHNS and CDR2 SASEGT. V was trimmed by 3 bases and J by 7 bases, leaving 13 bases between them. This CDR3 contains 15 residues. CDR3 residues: CASSEGWTPNSPLHF. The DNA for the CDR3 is TGTGCCAGCAGTGAGGGGTGGACACCCAATTCACCCCTCCACTTT.

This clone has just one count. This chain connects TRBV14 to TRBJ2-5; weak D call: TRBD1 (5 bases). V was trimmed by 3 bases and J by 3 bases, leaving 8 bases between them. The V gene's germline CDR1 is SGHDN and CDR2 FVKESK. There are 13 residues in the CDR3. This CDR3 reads CASSQQGKETQYF. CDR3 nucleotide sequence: TGTGCCAGCAGCCAGCAGGGAAAAGAGACCCAGTACTTC.

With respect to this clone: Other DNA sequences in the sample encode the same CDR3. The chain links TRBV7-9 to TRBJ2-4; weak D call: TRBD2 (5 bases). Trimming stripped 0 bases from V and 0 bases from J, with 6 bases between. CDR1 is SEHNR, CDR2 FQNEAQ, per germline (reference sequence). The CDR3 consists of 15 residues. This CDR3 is CASSLATIAKNIQYF. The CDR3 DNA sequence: TGTGCCAGCAGCTTAGCGACTATAGCCAAAAACATTCAGTACTTC.

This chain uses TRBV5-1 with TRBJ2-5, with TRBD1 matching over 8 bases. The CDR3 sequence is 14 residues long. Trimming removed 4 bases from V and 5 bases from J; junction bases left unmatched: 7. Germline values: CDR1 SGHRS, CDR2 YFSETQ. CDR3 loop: CASSHGQGGETQYF. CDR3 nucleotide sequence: TGCGCCAGCAGCCACGGACAGGGTGGTGAGACCCAGTACTTC.

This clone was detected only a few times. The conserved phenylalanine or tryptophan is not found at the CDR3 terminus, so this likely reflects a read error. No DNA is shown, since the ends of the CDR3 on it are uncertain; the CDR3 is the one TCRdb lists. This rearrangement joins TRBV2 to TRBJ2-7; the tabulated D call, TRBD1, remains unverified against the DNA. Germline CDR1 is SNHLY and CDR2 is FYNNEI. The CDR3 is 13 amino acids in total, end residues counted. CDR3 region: CASSTGEIYEQYL.

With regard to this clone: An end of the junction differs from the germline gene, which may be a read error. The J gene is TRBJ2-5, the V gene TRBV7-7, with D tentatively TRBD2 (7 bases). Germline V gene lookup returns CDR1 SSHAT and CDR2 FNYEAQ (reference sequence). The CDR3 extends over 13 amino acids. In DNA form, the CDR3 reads TGTGCTAGCAGCCCCGGGGGGCTGGAGACCCAGTACTTC. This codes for CASSPGGLETQYF.

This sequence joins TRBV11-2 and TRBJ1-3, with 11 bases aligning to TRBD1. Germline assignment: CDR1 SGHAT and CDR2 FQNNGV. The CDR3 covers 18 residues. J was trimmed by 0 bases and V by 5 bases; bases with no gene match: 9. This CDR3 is CASSLITGTGGSGNTIYF. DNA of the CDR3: TGTGCCAGCAGCCTAATCACCGGGACAGGGGGCTCTGGAAACACCATATATTTT.

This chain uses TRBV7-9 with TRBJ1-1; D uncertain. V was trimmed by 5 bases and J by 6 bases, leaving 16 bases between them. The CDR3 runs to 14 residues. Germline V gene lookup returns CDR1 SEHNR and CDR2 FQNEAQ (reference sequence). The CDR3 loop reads CASSQGRGAPEAFF. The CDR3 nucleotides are TGTGCCAGCAGCCAAGGCCGCGGCGCCCCTGAAGCTTTCTTT.

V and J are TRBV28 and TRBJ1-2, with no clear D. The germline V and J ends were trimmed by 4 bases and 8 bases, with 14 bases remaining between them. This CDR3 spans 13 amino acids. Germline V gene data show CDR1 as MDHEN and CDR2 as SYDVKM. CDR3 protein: CASSSTQRRGYTF. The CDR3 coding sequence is TGTGCCAGCAGTTCAACACAGCGGAGGGGCTACACCTTC.

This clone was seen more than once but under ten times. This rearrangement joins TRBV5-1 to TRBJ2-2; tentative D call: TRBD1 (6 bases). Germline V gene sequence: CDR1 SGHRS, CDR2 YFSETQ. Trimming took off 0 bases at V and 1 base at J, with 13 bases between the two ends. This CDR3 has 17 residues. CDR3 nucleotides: TGCGCCAGCAGCTTGGAGGCGGTAGGGGGGAACACCGGGGAGCTGTTTTTT. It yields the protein CASSLEAVGGNTGELFF.

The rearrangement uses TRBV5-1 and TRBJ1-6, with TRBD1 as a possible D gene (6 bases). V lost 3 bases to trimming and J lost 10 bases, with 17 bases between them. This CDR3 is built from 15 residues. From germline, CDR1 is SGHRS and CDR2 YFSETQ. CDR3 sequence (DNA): TGCGCCAGCAGCTGGGCACAGGGTCATGAATCACCCCTCCACTTT. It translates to CASSWAQGHESPLHF.

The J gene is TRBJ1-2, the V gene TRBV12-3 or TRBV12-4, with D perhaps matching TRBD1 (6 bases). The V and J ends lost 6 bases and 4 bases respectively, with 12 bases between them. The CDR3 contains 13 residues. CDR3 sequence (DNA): TGTGCCAGCAGCCCCGGGGGGCTCTATGGCTACACCTTC. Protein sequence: CASSPGGLYGYTF.

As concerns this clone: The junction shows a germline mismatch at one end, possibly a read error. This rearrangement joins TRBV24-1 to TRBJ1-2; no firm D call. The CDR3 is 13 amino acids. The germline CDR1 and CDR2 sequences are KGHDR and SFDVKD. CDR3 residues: CAASARSNYGYTF. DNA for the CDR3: TGTGCCGCCAGTGCCCGGTCCAACTATGGCTACACCTTC.

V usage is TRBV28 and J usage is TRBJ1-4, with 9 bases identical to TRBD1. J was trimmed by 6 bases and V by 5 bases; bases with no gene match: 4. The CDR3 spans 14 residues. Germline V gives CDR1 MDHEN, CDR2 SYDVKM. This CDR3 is CASSPWTGDEKLFF. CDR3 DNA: TGTGCCAGCAGTCCCTGGACAGGGGATGAAAAACTGTTTTTT.